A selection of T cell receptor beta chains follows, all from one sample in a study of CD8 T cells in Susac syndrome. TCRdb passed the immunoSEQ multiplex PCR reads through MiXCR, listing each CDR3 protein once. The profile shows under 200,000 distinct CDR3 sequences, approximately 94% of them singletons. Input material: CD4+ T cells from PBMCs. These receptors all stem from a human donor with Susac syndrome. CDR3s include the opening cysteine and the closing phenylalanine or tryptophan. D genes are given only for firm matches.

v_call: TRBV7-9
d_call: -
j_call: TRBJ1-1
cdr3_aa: CASSARNTEAFF
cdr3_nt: TGTGCCAGCAGCGCGAGGAACACTGAAGCTTTCTTT

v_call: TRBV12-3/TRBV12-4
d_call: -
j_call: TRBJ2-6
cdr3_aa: CASRPGDSGANVLTF
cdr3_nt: TGTGCCAGCAGACCCGGGGACTCTGGGGCCAACGTCCTGACTTTC

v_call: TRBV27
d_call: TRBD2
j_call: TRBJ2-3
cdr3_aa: CASRTGLAGGSTDTQYF
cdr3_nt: TGTGCCAGCAGAACCGGACTAGCGGGGGGCAGCACAGATACGCAGTATTTT

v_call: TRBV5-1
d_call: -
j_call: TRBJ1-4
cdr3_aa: CASSPGGRLGNEKLFF
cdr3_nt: TGCGCCAGCAGCCCCGGGGGGCGGCTCGGTAATGAAAAACTGTTTTTT

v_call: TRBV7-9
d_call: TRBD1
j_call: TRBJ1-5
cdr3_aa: CASSLGSSGGRGNQPQHF
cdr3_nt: TGTGCCAGCAGCTTAGGTTCTTCAGGGGGCCGGGGCAATCAGCCCCAGCATTTT

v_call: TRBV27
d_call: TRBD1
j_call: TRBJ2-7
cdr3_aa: CASSFFRQGITYEQYF
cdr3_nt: TGTGCCAGCAGTTTCTTTCGACAGGGTATCACCTACGAGCAGTACTTC

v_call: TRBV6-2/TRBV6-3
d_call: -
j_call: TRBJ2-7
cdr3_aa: CASSYSTGSAQYF
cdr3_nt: TGTGCCAGCAGTTACTCGACCGGGTCAGCGCAGTACTTC

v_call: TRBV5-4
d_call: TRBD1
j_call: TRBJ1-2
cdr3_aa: CASSFPGQGAGGYTF
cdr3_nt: TGTGCCAGCAGCTTTCCGGGACAGGGGGCAGGGGGCTACACCTTC

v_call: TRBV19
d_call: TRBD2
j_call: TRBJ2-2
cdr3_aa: CASSIGAGGNTGELFF
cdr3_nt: TGTGCCAGTAGTATCGGTGCGGGGGGGAACACCGGGGAGCTGTTTTTT

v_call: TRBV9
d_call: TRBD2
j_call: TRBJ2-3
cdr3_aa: CASSLVSGGPDTQYF
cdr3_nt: TGTGCCAGCAGCCTCGTTAGCGGGGGGCCAGATACGCAGTATTTT

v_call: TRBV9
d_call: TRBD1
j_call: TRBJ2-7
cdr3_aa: CASSVEDRVGYEQYF
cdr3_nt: TGTGCCAGCAGCGTAGAGGACAGGGTAGGATACGAGCAGTACTTC

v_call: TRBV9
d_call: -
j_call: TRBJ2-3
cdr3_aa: CASSGEGRGATDTQYF
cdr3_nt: TGTGCCAGCAGCGGAGAAGGGAGGGGGGCGACAGATACGCAGTATTTT